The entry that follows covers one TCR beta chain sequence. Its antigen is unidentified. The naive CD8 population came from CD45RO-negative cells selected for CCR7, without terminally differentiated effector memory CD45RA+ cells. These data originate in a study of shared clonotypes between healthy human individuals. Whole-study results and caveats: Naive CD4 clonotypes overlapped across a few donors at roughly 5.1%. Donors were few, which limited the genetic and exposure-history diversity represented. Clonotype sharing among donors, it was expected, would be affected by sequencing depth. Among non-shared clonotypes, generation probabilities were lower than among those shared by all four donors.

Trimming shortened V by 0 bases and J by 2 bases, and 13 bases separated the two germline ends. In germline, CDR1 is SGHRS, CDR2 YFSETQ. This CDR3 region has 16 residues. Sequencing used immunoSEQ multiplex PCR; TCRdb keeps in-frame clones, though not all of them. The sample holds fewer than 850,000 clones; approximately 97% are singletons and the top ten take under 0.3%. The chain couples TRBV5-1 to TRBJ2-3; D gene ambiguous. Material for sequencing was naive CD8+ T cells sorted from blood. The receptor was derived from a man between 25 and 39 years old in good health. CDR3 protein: CASSLGDSSYTDTQYF. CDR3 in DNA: TGCGCCAGCAGCTTGGGCGATAGCTCTTACACAGATACGCAGTATTTT.